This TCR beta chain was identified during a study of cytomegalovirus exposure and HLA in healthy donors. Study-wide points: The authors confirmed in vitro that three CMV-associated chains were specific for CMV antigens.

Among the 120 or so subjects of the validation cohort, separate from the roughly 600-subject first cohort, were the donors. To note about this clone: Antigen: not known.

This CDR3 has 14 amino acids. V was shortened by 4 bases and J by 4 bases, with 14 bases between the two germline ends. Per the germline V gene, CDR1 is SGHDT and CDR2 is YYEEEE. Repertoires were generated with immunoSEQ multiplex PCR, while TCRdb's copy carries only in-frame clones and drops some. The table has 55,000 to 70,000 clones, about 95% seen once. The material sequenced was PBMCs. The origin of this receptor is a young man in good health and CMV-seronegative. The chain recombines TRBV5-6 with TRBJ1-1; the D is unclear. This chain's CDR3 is CASSPREYGTEAFF. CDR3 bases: TGTGCCAGCAGCCCTAGGGAGTACGGCACTGAAGCTTTCTTT.